The next 20 T cell receptor beta chains were all read from a single sample in a study of T cell changes during pregnancy in multiple sclerosis. Here immunoSEQ multiplex PCR was the method, and the copy in TCRdb shows in-frame clones only, minus some. This table has about 40,000 clones, roughly nine tenths appearing once. The material sequenced was CD4+ T cells from peripheral blood mononuclear cells, taken in the third trimester of pregnancy. The receptors originated from a female donor in good health, enrolled as a control in a pregnancy study.

This clone was seen once. This sequence joins TRBV6-6 and TRBJ2-1, with D possibly TRBD2 on 6 matching bases. V lost 0 bases, J lost 9 bases, and 15 bases lay in between. This CDR3 is 15 amino acids long. CDR1 and CDR2 (germline): MNHNY, SVGAGI (reference sequence). The CDR3 DNA reads TGTGCCAGCAGTTACTCGTCCCTCGGGGGAGGTGAGCAGTTCTTC. Translation: CASSYSSLGGGEQFF.

V is TRBV18 and J is TRBJ1-3, with 7 bases that match TRBD1. The ends lost 6 bases at V and 0 bases at J; junction bases unmatched: 5. The CDR3 is 15 residues long. CDR1 is KGHSH and CDR2 is LQKENI in the germline V gene. CDR3 sequence reads: CASSRQGYSGNTIYF. CDR3 coding DNA: TGTGCCAGCTCGAGACAGGGCTACTCTGGAAACACCATATATTTT.

J is TRBJ2-1 and V is TRBV5-1; 14 bases map to TRBD2. This CDR3 spans 16 amino acids. Germline CDR1 is SGHRS and CDR2 is YFSETQ. The V gene end was trimmed by 4 bases and the J gene end by 10 bases; junction bases not matched to a gene: 10. The CDR3, as DNA: TGCGCCAGCAGCCCCGGGACTAGCGGGGGTGGCCGGGAGCAGTTCTTC. It codes for CASSPGTSGGGREQFF.

The DNA of the CDR3 is TGTGCCAGCAGTTACTCGCGGTTTAGCAATCAGCCCCAGCATTTT. This gives the protein CASSYSRFSNQPQHF. The chain uses TRBV6-5 and TRBJ1-5; the D is unclear. The CDR3 contains 15 residues. Per germline, CDR1 MNHEY and CDR2 SVGAGI. V shed 0 bases and J shed 0 bases, with 6 bases lying between them.

This chain links TRBV7-3 with TRBJ2-5; D gene uncertain. V lost 5 bases to trimming and J lost 5 bases, with 18 bases between them. The germline CDR1 and CDR2 sequences are SGHTA and FQGTGA. The CDR3 contains 15 residues. The CDR3 here is CASSPTPGSSETQYF. The CDR3 DNA reads TGTGCCAGCAGCCCCACGCCCGGTAGTAGCGAGACCCAGTACTTC.

The V call is TRBV7-2, the J call TRBJ2-5; TRBD2 aligns across 8 bases. With V trimmed by 2 bases and J by 5 bases, 7 bases remained unmatched. Germline-derived CDR1 and CDR2 are SGHTA and FQGNSA. The CDR3 spans 15 residues. The CDR3 DNA reads TGTGCCAGCAGCTTAAGGGGGGCTAGCGGGGAGACCCAGTACTTC. Its translation is CASSLRGASGETQYF.

This chain links TRBV5-5 with TRBJ2-1; 7 positions match TRBD2. The CDR3 loop spans 16 amino acids. CDR1 SGHKS and CDR2 YYEKEE come from the germline V gene (reference sequence). V gave up 0 bases and J gave up 0 bases; unmatched junction bases: 3. CDR3 sequence: CASSLGEGPSYNEQFF. DNA for the CDR3: TGTGCCAGCAGCTTGGGGGAGGGTCCCTCCTACAATGAGCAGTTCTTC.

The V gene is TRBV6-5, the J gene TRBJ1-5; TRBD1 might be the D (5 bases). Germline V CDR1 and CDR2: MNHEY, SVGAGI. Between the trimmed V and J ends, which lost 6 bases and 7 bases, there was a span of 19 bases. This CDR3 contains 15 residues. CDR3: CASSSTGGSGQPQHF. The CDR3 DNA sequence: TGTGCCAGCAGCTCCACCGGGGGATCAGGCCAGCCCCAGCATTTT.

This chain uses TRBV11-1 with TRBJ2-1; D is perhaps TRBD2 (6 bases). This CDR3 is built from 18 residues. CDR1 SGHAT and CDR2 FQDESV come from the germline V gene (reference sequence). V lost 5 bases and J lost 2, with 22 bases in between. CDR3 amino acids: CASSPGTWGEGPYNEQFF. The DNA for the CDR3 is TGTGCCAGCAGCCCCGGGACTTGGGGTGAGGGGCCCTACAATGAGCAGTTCTTC.

DNA of the CDR3: TGTGCCAGCAGCTTAGTCTTGGCCGACAGGGGGAGGACAGATACGCAGTATTTT. Encoded protein: CASSLVLADRGRTDTQYF. The rearrangement joins TRBV7-9 to TRBJ2-3, with 9 bases that match TRBD1. V gave up 1 base and J gave up 3 bases; unmatched junction bases: 11. CDR1 is SEHNR and CDR2 is FQNEAQ in the germline V gene (reference sequence). The CDR3 consists of 18 residues.

V is TRBV7-2 and J is TRBJ2-7; a possible D gene is TRBD1 (6 bases). In germline, CDR1 is SGHTA, CDR2 FQGNSA. This CDR3 has 15 amino acids. V lost 1 base, J lost 4 bases, and 14 bases lay in between. CDR3 sequence: CASSLGVGGWYEQYF. The CDR3 nucleotides are TGTGCCAGCAGCTTAGGGGTAGGGGGTTGGTACGAGCAGTACTTC.

This sequence joins TRBV9 and TRBJ1-6; possible D gene TRBD1, 5 bases. Germline CDR1 and CDR2: SGDLS and YYNGEE. Between the trimmed V and J ends, which lost 2 bases and 8 bases, there was a span of 23 bases. The CDR3 length is 18 residues. This chain's CDR3 is CASSVFQGKDAGHSPLHF. CDR3 nucleotides: TGTGCCAGCAGCGTTTTCCAGGGAAAGGATGCGGGGCATTCACCCCTCCACTTT. Based on the CDR3 plus reference TRBV9 and TRBJ1-6, the full variable domain is DSGVTQTPKHLITATGQRVTLRCSPRSGDLSVYWYQQSLDQGLQFLIQYYNGEERAKGNILERFSAQQFPDLHSELNLSSLELGDSALYFCASSVFQGKDAGHSPLHFGNGTRLTVT.

The V call is TRBV7-9, the J call TRBJ1-2; D remains ambiguous. Germline V gene lookup returns CDR1 SEHNR and CDR2 FQNEAQ (reference sequence). The CDR3 spans 15 residues. The germline V and J ends were trimmed by 5 bases and 5 bases, with 18 bases remaining between them. DNA for the CDR3: TGTGCCAGCAGCCCCCGAGGGAAACTCGGTTATGGCTACACCTTC. Its protein is CASSPRGKLGYGYTF. Based on the CDR3 plus reference TRBV7-9 and TRBJ1-2, the full variable domain is DTGVSQNPRHKITKRGQNVTFRCDPISEHNRLYWYRQTLGQGPEFLTYFQNEAQLEKSRLLSDRFSAERPKGSFSTLEIQRTEQGDSAMYLCASSPRGKLGYGYTFGSGTRLTVV.

V usage is TRBV4-2 and J usage is TRBJ1-1, with D unresolved. The CDR3 runs to 14 residues. V was shortened by 0 bases and J by 3 bases, with 8 bases between the two germline ends. The germline CDR1 and CDR2 sequences are LGHNA and YNFKEQ. Written as DNA, the CDR3 is TGTGCCAGCAGCCAAGATCGGGTGGACACTGAAGCTTTCTTT. This encodes CASSQDRVDTEAFF.

The V and J genes are TRBV19 and TRBJ2-2; D might be TRBD1 (6 bases). V lost 3 bases and J lost 5, with 7 bases in between. The CDR3 has 13 residues. The germline V gene encodes CDR1 LNHDA and CDR2 SQIVND (reference sequence). CDR3 residues: CASSIQGTGELFF. CDR3 nucleotides: TGTGCCAGTAGTATCCAGGGGACCGGGGAGCTGTTTTTT.

The chain joins TRBV6-5 to TRBJ1-3, with D tentatively TRBD1 (6 bases). V was shortened by 7 bases and J by 0 bases, with 13 bases between the two germline ends. CDR3 length equals 15 residues. Germline CDR1 is MNHEY and CDR2 is SVGAGI. The CDR3 DNA reads TGTGCCAGCAAACGACAGGCTAGCTCTGGAAACACCATATATTTT. This gives the protein CASKRQASSGNTIYF.

The rearrangement uses TRBV11-2 and TRBJ2-7; 8 nucleotides agree with TRBD1. After removal of 7 bases from V and 2 bases from J, the junction contained 10 bases not matched to a gene. The CDR3 spans 15 residues. Germline V gene sequence: CDR1 SGHAT, CDR2 FQNNGV. CDR3 in amino acids: CASTPERQGTYEQYF. DNA for the CDR3: TGTGCCAGCACCCCCGAGCGACAGGGGACCTACGAGCAGTACTTC.

The J gene is TRBJ2-5, the V gene TRBV7-8, with 10 bases that match TRBD1. The J segment lost 2 bases and the V segment lost 7 bases, leaving 16 bases of the junction unmatched. Germline loops: CDR1 SGHVS, CDR2 FQNEAQ. The CDR3 totals 18 residues. This chain's CDR3 is CASTIPITDRGPQETQYF. The CDR3 region has the DNA TGTGCCAGCACTATCCCTATCACTGACAGGGGGCCGCAAGAGACCCAGTACTTC.

Only one count was recorded for this clone. The chain joins TRBV6-6 to TRBJ2-5; 8 nucleotides line up with TRBD1. The CDR3 extends over 14 amino acids. V was clipped by 7 bases and J by 5 bases; unmatched bases: 9. Germline loops: CDR1 MNHNY, CDR2 SVGAGI (reference sequence). The chain's CDR3 is CASNGQGGGETQYF. In nucleotides, the CDR3 is TGTGCCAGCAACGGACAGGGAGGAGGGGAGACCCAGTACTTC.

The genes are TRBV30 and TRBJ2-1, with D perhaps TRBD2 (5 bases). This CDR3 comprises 15 residues. The germline V gene encodes CDR1 GTSNPN and CDR2 SVGIG (reference sequence). V gave up 1 base and J gave up 0 bases, with 10 bases separating them. Here the CDR3 reads CAWSGTLSSYNEQFF. The CDR3 DNA reads TGTGCCTGGAGTGGGACTTTGAGCTCCTACAATGAGCAGTTCTTC.